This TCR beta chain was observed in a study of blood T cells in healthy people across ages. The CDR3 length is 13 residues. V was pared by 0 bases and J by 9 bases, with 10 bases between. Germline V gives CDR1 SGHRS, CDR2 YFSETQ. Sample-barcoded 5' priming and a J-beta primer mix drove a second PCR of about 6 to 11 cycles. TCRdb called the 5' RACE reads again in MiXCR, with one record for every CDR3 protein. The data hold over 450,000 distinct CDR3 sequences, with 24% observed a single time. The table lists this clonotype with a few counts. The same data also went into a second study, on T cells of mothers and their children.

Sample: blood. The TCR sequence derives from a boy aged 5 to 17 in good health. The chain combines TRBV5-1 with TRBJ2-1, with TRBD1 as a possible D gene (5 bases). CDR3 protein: CASSLALGAEQFF. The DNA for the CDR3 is TGCGCCAGCAGCTTGGCCCTAGGGGCTGAGCAGTTCTTC.